The rows below give T cell receptor beta chains drawn from one sample of a study of shared clonotypes between healthy human individuals. TCRdb keeps only in-frame clones here, not all; method: immunoSEQ multiplex PCR. The sample shows about 1.1 million clones, about 80% of them seen only once. The specimen was memory CD4+ T cells from PBMCs. The receptors were sampled from a young man in good health. Some clones in this sample may be carry-over from other donors' samples. The CDR3 runs from the conserved cysteine through the conserved F or W. D genes are given only for firm matches. Not all rows give a size; the values are once, few, many and, for expanded clones, a class.

TRBD1	13	once	TRBV10-3	TRBJ1-5	CAIRGDREQPQHF
.	15	.	TRBV9	TRBJ2-7	CASSVEGSPSYEQYF
TRBD1	15	.	TRBV29-1	TRBJ1-5	CSVQVTGAGNRPQHF
.	14	.	TRBV19	TRBJ2-3	CASRARTSTDTQYF
TRBD1	15	.	TRBV9	TRBJ1-2	CASSGTRGRSYGYTF
.	16	.	TRBV5-1	TRBJ2-7	CASSLAVSLLPYEQYF
.	13	.	TRBV6-1	TRBJ2-3	CASRLTREDLPYF
.	14	.	TRBV28	TRBJ2-7	CASGQQGLPYEQYF
.	13	once	TRBV9	TRBJ1-1	CASSVARHTEAFF
.	14	few	TRBV10-1	TRBJ2-5	CASNPDYLQETQYF
.	17	.	TRBV28	TRBJ1-4	CASSGDSQYATNEKLFF
.	14	.	TRBV7-9	TRBJ2-7	CASSRDRSSYEQYF
TRBD1	14	.	TRBV28	TRBJ1-4	CASSFPGQTEKLFF
.	13	once	TRBV19	TRBJ1-5	CASSPDRDQPQHF
TRBD1	12	.	TRBV6-5	TRBJ2-7	CASSDRAYEQYF
.	16	.	TRBV5-4	TRBJ1-1	CASSSPPVSGSTEAFF
.	17	once	TRBV28	TRBJ2-3	CASSSSGDPGLLDTQYF
TRBD1	15	.	TRBV5-1	TRBJ1-2	CASSRGQGKNYGYTF
.	14	.	TRBV4-1	TRBJ2-7	CASSREERVYEQYF
TRBD1	15	.	TRBV5-1	TRBJ2-7	CASSLVGTGSGEQYF
TRBD2	15	.	TRBV7-9	TRBJ2-7	CASSLGLAGANEQYF
TRBD2	17	.	TRBV5-1	TRBJ2-1	CASSLGGTSGSYNEQFF
.	14	.	TRBV5-1	TRBJ1-1	CASSLGRVGTEAFF
TRBD2	17	.	TRBV14	TRBJ2-2	CASSQGGLADNTGELFF
.	13	.	TRBV7-2	TRBJ1-2	CASSSRGRYGYTF
.	14	.	TRBV5-4	TRBJ1-1	CASSLGRGSTEAFF
.	16	.	TRBV5-1	TRBJ2-4	CASSSVGAGAKNIQYF
.	14	once	TRBV10-2	TRBJ2-7	CASTWSGSSYEQYF
.	15	.	TRBV7-2	TRBJ1-2	CASRKTHRIQEGYTF
.	13	once	TRBV7-9	TRBJ2-1	CASSPTGINEQFF
TRBD2	15	.	TRBV9	TRBJ2-1	CASSVGVAGRVEQFF
.	15	.	TRBV19	TRBJ1-4	CASSIRRATNEKLFF
.	14	.	TRBV11-2	TRBJ2-5	CASSLVTGRQTQYF
.	15	once	TRBV2	TRBJ2-1	CASRETSGSYNEQFF
TRBD1	13	.	TRBV7-2	TRBJ2-7	CASSARQGPEQYF
.	13	.	TRBV27	TRBJ2-1	CASSLESGFEQFF
TRBD1	15	once	TRBV2	TRBJ2-5	CASTPGTGQQETQYF
.	14	.	TRBV28	TRBJ2-7	CASSFPGKRDEQYF
.	17	.	TRBV4-1	TRBJ2-7	CASSQDLTGGRSYEQYF
TRBD2	16	many	TRBV10-1	TRBJ2-7	CASPRPRAGSSYEQYF
.	11	few	TRBV29-1	TRBJ1-1	CSVDRGGTAFF
.	13	few	TRBV29-1	TRBJ1-1	CSVEVGKNTEAFF
.	14	.	TRBV6-6	TRBJ1-1	CASRLGHQNTEAFF
.	14	.	TRBV5-8	TRBJ2-3	CASSSYDRTDTQYF
TRBD1	14	.	TRBV5-4	TRBJ1-2	CASSQDRVNYGYTF
.	14	.	TRBV27	TRBJ2-2	CASGGVRRTGELFF
TRBD2	17	.	TRBV5-1	TRBJ2-7	CASSLGVAGGSRAEQYF
TRBD2	15	.	TRBV6-1	TRBJ2-1	CASSELAGGYNEQFF
TRBD1	16	.	TRBV10-3	TRBJ1-2	CASRREDRDRGYGYTF
TRBD2	14	.	TRBV7-9	TRBJ2-7	CASSYAGGHFEQYF
.	15	.	TRBV10-1	TRBJ2-2	CASSRDSANTGELFF